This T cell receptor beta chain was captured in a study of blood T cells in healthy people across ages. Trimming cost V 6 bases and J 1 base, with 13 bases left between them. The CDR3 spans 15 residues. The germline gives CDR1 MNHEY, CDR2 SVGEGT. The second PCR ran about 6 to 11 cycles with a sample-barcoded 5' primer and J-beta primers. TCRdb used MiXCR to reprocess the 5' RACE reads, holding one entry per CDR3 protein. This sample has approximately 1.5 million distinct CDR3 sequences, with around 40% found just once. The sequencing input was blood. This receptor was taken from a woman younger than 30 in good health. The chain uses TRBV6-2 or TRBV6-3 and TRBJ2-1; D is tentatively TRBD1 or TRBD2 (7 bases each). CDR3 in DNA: TGTGCCAGCAGCCGCAGGGGGGGGTCCTACAATGAGCAGTTCTTC. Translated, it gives CASSRRGGSYNEQFF.